The T cell receptor (beta chain) under discussion was sequenced for a study of blood T cell repertoires in COVID-19. Looking at the study overall: The analysed material was cDNA or gDNA that came from T cells, B-cell-depleted T cells, or PBMCs.

Adults between roughly 18 and 89 years of age took part from under 25 US areas. Which cohort a participant joined came from the clinical history participants gave. In the source study's methods: Amplifying reference gene primers gave estimates of nucleated cell counts. Assay used: immunoSEQ multiplex PCR; TCRdb lists only in-frame clones, some missing. V and J calls and clone size are given by that table; D and trimming were obtained from the DNA. This table holds a few hundred thousand clones, about 86% found once. Germline assignment: CDR1 LNHNV and CDR2 YYDKDF (reference sequence). CDR3 length: 16 residues. The V gene end was trimmed by 0 bases and the J gene end by 3 bases; junction bases not matched to a gene: 4.

This sequence joins TRBV15 and TRBJ2-7, with 11 positions matching TRBD1. This receptor was taken from a woman aged 40 to 49 with acute COVID-19. The sequencing input was PBMCs or T cells enriched from blood (not recorded which). The CDR3 bases are TGTGCCACCAGCAGAGATGGAGGGACAGGGGGCTACGAGCAGTACTTC. It is translated as CATSRDGGTGGYEQYF.